One sample yielded the 12 T cell receptor beta chains listed below, sequenced in a study of blood T cell repertoires in COVID-19. Only in-frame clones appear in the TCRdb table, and some are missing; sequencing was by immunoSEQ multiplex PCR. The profile shows around 49,000 clones, under 90% of them singletons. Input material: peripheral blood. The source of these receptors is a woman aged 80 or over with COVID-19, enrolled during active disease.

By sample fraction, this clone is medium-sized (0.01 to 0.1%). The rearrangement uses TRBV5-1 and TRBJ2-1; the match to TRBD1 covers 7 bases. The germline V gene has CDR1 SGHRS and CDR2 YFSETQ. After removal of 2 bases from V and 0 bases from J, the junction contained 2 bases not matched to a gene. The CDR3 loop spans 15 amino acids. The CDR3 reads CASSFTGVSYNEQFF. The CDR3 nucleotides read TGCGCCAGCAGCTTTACAGGGGTCTCCTACAATGAGCAGTTCTTC.

A single count supports this clone. This chain joins TRBV19 and TRBJ1-2, with 9 nucleotides matching TRBD1. V lost 11 bases and J lost 6; bases outside the gene matches: 13. The CDR3 is 14 residues long. Germline V gene lookup returns CDR1 LNHDA and CDR2 SQIVND (reference sequence). The CDR3 DNA reads as TGTGCCCGATACCCGGGACAGGGAACTAATGGCTACACCTTC. This translates into CARYPGQGTNGYTF.

The chain recombines TRBV27 with TRBJ2-7; 13 bases are shared with TRBD2. Germline lookup yields CDR1 MNHEY and CDR2 SMNVEV (reference sequence). The J segment lost 0 bases and the V segment lost 6 bases, leaving 17 bases of the junction unmatched. The CDR3 sequence is 20 residues long. The CDR3 DNA is TGTGCCAGCAGCCTGGATTGGACTAGCGGGAGTGGGACGGGCTCCTACGAGCAGTACTTC. Translating it yields CASSLDWTSGSGTGSYEQYF.

V and J are TRBV24-1 and TRBJ1-2; D unclear. This CDR3 comprises 14 residues. The V end was cut by 7 bases, the J end by 4 bases, with 15 bases between. The V gene's germline CDR1 is KGHDR and CDR2 SFDVKD. This chain's CDR3 is CATSPSGVGYGYTF. The CDR3 DNA reads as TGTGCCACCAGCCCCTCCGGGGTGGGCTATGGCTACACCTTC.

This chain connects TRBV18 to TRBJ1-5; D gene uncertain. The CDR3 is 15 residues long. Germline assignment: CDR1 KGHSH and CDR2 LQKENI. The germline V and J ends were trimmed by 2 bases and 0 bases, with 8 bases remaining between them. The CDR3 loop reads CASSPSGDSNQPQHF. The CDR3, as DNA: TGTGCCAGCTCACCAAGCGGGGATAGCAATCAGCCCCAGCATTTT.

This rearrangement joins TRBV28 to TRBJ1-6; 12 positions agree with TRBD1. J lost 10 bases, V lost 5 bases, and 6 bases had no gene match. The germline V gene encodes CDR1 MDHEN and CDR2 SYDVKM. The CDR3 length is 15 residues. This CDR3 reads CASSPGTGGVSPLHF. In DNA form, the CDR3 reads TGTGCCAGCAGTCCAGGGACAGGGGGCGTGTCACCCCTCCACTTT.

The chain joins TRBV7-3 to TRBJ1-2, with D tentatively TRBD1 (5 bases). Trimming cost V 2 bases and J 2 bases, with 12 bases left between them. Per germline, CDR1 SGHTA and CDR2 FQGTGA. The CDR3 is made up of 15 amino acids. CDR3 sequence (DNA): TGTGCCAGCAGCTTACTCCAGGGTCCCAACTATGGCTACACCTTC. It translates to CASSLLQGPNYGYTF.

The chain uses TRBV28 and TRBJ1-1; the D is unclear. Germline V gene sequence: CDR1 MDHEN, CDR2 SYDVKM. The germline V and J ends were trimmed by 3 bases and 10 bases, with 9 bases remaining between them. The CDR3 extends over 11 amino acids. DNA of the CDR3: TGTGCCAGCAGTTTGGCCCTTGGAGCTTTCTTT. Translating gives CASSLALGAFF.

The chain carries TRBV5-4 and TRBJ2-4; 7 nucleotides agree with TRBD2. With 4 bases clipped from V and 0 bases from J, the junction kept 13 bases outside the gene matches. Per the germline V gene, CDR1 is SGHNT and CDR2 is YYREEE (reference sequence). The CDR3 contains 18 residues. In nucleotides, the CDR3 is TGTGCCAGCAGCCAGAACCTTGGGGCGGGGGTAGCCAAAAACATTCAGTACTTC. It encodes CASSQNLGAGVAKNIQYF.

The rearrangement joins TRBV6-2 or TRBV6-3 to TRBJ1-5, with D maybe TRBD1 (5 bases). V lost 4 bases, J lost 5 bases, and 15 bases lay in between. There are 15 residues in the CDR3. Looked up from germline, CDR1 is MNHEY and CDR2 is SVGEGT. CDR3: CASSSHSGWDQPQHF. As DNA, the CDR3 is TGTGCCAGCAGTTCCCATTCAGGGTGGGATCAGCCCCAGCATTTT.

The genes are TRBV6-6 and TRBJ2-7; 15 positions agree with TRBD2. This CDR3 has 16 amino acids. Germline V CDR1 and CDR2: MNHNY, SVGAGI (reference sequence). J lost 1 base, V lost 7 bases, and 5 bases had no gene match. Here the CDR3 reads CASIGLAGGLSYEQYF. The CDR3 DNA reads as TGTGCCAGCATTGGACTAGCGGGAGGGCTTTCCTACGAGCAGTACTTC.

V and J are TRBV5-5 and TRBJ2-6; 8 nucleotides match TRBD1. J gave up 3 bases and V 4 bases, and 3 bases lay outside the gene matches. Looked up from germline, CDR1 is SGHKS and CDR2 is YYEKEE (reference sequence). CDR3 length equals 15 residues. CDR3 protein: CASSQGAVGANVLTF. CDR3 nucleotides: TGTGCCAGCAGCCAGGGGGCCGTTGGGGCCAACGTCCTGACTTTC.